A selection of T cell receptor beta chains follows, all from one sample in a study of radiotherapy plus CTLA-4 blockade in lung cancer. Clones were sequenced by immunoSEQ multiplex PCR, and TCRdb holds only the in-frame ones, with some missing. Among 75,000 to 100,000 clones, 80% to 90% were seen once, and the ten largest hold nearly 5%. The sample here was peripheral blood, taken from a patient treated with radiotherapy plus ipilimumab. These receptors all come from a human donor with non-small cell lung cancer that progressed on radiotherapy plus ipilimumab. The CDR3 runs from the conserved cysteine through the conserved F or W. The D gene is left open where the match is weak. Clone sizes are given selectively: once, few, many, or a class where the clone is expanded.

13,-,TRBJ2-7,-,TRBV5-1,CASSRDGSYEQYF,TGCGCCAGCAGCCGGGACGGCTCCTACGAGCAGTACTTC
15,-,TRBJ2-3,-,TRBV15,CATSKIASYRDTQYF,TGTGCCACCAGCAAGATAGCCTCTTACAGGGATACGCAGTATTTT
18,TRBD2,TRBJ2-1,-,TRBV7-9,CASSKSGRTYSSYNEQFF,TGTGCCAGCAGCAAGAGCGGGAGGACGTACAGCTCCTACAATGAGCAGTTCTTC
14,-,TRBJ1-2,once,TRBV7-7,CASSSPRGDYGYTF,TGTGCTAGCAGCTCCCCCCGTGGGGACTATGGCTACACCTTC
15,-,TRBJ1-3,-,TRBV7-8,CASSLGHDKGNTIYF,TGTGCCAGCAGCTTAGGTCATGATAAGGGAAACACCATATATTTT
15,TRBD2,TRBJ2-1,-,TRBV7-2,CASSRSSGPYNEQFF,TGTGCCAGCAGCAGATCTAGCGGGCCCTACAATGAGCAGTTCTTC
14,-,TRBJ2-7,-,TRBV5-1,CASSWKAENYEQYF,TGCGCCAGCAGCTGGAAGGCTGAAAACTACGAGCAGTACTTC
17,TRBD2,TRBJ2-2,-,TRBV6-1,CASSEESGRLYTGELFF,TGTGCCAGCAGTGAGGAGAGCGGGAGACTCTACACCGGGGAGCTGTTTTTT
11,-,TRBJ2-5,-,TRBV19,CASSMGETQYF,TGTGCCAGTAGTATGGGAGAGACCCAGTACTTC
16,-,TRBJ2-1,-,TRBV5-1,CASSLAGTGNYNEQFF,TGCGCCAGCAGCTTGGCGGGGACTGGCAACTACAATGAGCAGTTCTTC
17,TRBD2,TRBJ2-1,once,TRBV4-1,CASSQPLLAGKYSEQFF,TGCGCCAGCAGCCAACCCTTGTTAGCGGGCAAATACAGTGAGCAGTTCTTC
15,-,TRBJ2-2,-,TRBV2,CASSFLVPNTGELFF,TGTGCCAGCAGTTTTTTGGTTCCGAACACCGGGGAGCTGTTTTTT
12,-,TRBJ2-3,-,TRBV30,CAWSGRGDTQYF,TGTGCCTGGAGTGGTAGGGGGGATACGCAGTATTTT
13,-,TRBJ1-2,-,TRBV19,CASSIDLLTGYTF,TGTGCCAGTAGTATAGATCTATTAACCGGCTACACCTTC
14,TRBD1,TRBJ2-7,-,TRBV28,CASSLGQAWDEQYF,TGTGCCAGCAGTTTAGGACAGGCGTGGGACGAGCAGTACTTC
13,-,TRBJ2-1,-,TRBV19,CASSLTSYNEQFF,TGTGCCAGTAGTCTCACCTCTTACAATGAGCAGTTCTTC
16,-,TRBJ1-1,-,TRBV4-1,CASSQRMGVRVTEAFF,TGCGCCAGCAGCCAACGGATGGGAGTCAGGGTCACTGAAGCTTTCTTT
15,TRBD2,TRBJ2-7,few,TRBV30,CAWSVGLAGSYEQYF,TGTGCCTGGAGTGTAGGACTAGCGGGATCCTACGAGCAGTACTTC
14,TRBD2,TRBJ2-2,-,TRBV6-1,CASRASGSTGELFF,TGTGCCAGCCGGGCTAGCGGGAGCACCGGGGAGCTGTTTTTT
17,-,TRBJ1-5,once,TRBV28,CASSTTDQGRSNQPQHF,TGTGCCAGCAGTACTACCGATCAGGGTCGGAGCAATCAGCCCCAGCATTTT
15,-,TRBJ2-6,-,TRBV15,CATTELATGANVLTF,TGTGCCACCACTGAACTGGCGACTGGGGCCAACGTCCTGACTTTC
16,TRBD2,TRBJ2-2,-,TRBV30,CAWSVGLAGEGGELFF,TGTGCCTGGAGTGTAGGTCTAGCGGGAGAAGGCGGGGAGCTGTTTTTT
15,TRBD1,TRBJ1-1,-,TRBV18,CASSPGGQGESAAFF,TGTGCCAGCTCACCCGGAGGACAGGGTGAGTCTGCGGCTTTCTTT
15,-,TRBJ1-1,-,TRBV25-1,CASSETRRADTEAFF,TGTGCCAGCAGTGAGACGCGACGAGCTGACACTGAAGCTTTCTTT
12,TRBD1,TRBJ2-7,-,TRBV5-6,CASSQGQNEQYF,TGTGCCAGCAGCCAGGGACAGAACGAGCAGTACTTC
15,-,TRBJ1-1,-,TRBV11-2,CASSLDGDQNTEAFF,TGTGCCAGCAGCTTAGATGGGGACCAGAACACTGAAGCTTTCTTT
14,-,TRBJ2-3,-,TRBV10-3,CAIKQGTGTDTQYF,TGTGCCATCAAACAGGGTACCGGCACAGATACGCAGTATTTT
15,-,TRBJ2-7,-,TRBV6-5,CASSPRGRGPGEQYF,TGTGCCAGCAGTCCCCGGGGGAGGGGGCCAGGGGAGCAGTACTTC
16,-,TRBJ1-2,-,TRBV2,CASSETGDPYNYGYTF,TGTGCCAGCAGTGAAACTGGGGACCCTTATAACTATGGCTACACCTTC
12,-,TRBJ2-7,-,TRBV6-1,CASSEGKGRRYF,TGTGCCAGCAGTGAGGGGAAGGGGAGGAGGTACTTC
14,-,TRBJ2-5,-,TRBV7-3,CASSLYGNQETQYF,TGTGCCAGCAGCTTATATGGGAATCAAGAGACCCAGTACTTC
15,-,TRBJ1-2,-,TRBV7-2,CASSFRQVVGDGYTF,TGTGCCAGCAGCTTCAGACAGGTGGTTGGGGATGGCTACACCTTC
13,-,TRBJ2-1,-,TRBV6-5,CASSYGAASRQFF,TGTGCCAGCAGTTACGGGGCGGCCAGCCGTCAGTTCTTC
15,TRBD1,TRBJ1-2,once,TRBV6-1,CASSNRGPSNYGYTF,TGTGCCAGCAGTAACAGGGGGCCTTCTAACTATGGCTACACCTTC
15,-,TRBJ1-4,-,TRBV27,CASSLGGGKGEKLFF,TGTGCCAGCAGTCTAGGCGGGGGTAAGGGTGAAAAACTGTTTTTT
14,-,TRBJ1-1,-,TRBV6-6,CASSHRDKNTEAFF,TGTGCCAGCAGCCACCGGGACAAGAACACTGAAGCTTTCTTT
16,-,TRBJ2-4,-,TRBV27,CASSLWLGGGQNIQYF,TGTGCCAGCAGTTTATGGTTAGGGGGAGGGCAAAACATTCAGTACTTC
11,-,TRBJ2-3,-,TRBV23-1,CASRLVGVGYF,TGCGCCAGCAGGTTGGTCGGGGTAGGGTATTTT
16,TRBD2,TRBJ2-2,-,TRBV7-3,CASSLLAGGTAGELFF,TGTGCCAGCAGCTTACTAGCGGGAGGGACCGCCGGGGAGCTGTTTTTT
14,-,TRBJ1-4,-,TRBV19,CASSMGLGNEKLFF,TGTGCCAGTAGTATGGGGTTGGGAAATGAAAAACTGTTTTTT
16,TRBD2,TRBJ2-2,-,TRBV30,CAWSQGLTRDTGELFF,TGTGCCTGGAGCCAGGGACTAACGCGAGACACCGGGGAGCTGTTTTTT
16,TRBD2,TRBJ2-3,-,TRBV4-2,CASSRLAGVRTDTQYF,TGTGCCAGCAGCCGGTTAGCGGGAGTGCGCACAGATACGCAGTATTTT